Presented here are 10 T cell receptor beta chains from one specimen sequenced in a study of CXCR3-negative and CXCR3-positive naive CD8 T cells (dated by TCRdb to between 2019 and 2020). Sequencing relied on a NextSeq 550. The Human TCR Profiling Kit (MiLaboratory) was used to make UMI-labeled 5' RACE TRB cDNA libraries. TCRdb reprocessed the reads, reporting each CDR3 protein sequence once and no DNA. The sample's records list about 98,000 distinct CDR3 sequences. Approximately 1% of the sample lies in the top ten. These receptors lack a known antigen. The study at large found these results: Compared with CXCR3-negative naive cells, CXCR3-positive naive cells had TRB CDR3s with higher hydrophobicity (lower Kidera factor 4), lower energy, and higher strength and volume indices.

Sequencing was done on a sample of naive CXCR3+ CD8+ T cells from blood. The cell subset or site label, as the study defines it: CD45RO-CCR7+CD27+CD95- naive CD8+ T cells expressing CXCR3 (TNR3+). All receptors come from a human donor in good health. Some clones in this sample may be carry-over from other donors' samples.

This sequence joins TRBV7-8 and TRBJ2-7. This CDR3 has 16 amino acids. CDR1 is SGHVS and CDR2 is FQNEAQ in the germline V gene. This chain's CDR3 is CASSRRTAASSYEQYF.

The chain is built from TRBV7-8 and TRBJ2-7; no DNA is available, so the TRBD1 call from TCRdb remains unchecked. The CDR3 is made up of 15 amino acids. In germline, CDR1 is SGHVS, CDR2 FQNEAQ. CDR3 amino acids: CASSFRTGIVGEQYF.

The CDR3: CASYTEIQETQYF. The chain has TRBV28 and TRBJ2-5. From germline, CDR1 is MDHEN and CDR2 SYDVKM. CDR3 size: 13 residues.

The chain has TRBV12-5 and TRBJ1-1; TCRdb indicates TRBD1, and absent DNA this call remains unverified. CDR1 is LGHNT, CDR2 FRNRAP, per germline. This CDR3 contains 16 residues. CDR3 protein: CASGPALGQVFTEAFF.

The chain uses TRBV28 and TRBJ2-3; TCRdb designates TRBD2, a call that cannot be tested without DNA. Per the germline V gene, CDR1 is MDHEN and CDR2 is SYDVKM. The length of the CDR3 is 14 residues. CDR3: CASSPIAGGDTQYF.

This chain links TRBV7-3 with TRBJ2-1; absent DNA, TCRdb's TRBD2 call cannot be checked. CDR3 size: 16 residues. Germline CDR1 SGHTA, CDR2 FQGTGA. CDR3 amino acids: CASSLLGGGAYNEQFF.

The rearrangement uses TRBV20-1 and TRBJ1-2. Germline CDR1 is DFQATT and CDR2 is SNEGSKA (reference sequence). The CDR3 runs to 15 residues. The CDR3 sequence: CSARENSLANYGYTF.

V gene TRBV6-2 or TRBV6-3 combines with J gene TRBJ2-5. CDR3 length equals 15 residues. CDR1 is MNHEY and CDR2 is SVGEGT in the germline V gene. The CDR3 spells CASSYLADTQETQYF.

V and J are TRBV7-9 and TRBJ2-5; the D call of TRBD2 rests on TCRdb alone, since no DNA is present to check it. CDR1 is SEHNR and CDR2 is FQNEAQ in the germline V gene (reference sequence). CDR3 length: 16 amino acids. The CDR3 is CASSSVLAGVQETQYF.

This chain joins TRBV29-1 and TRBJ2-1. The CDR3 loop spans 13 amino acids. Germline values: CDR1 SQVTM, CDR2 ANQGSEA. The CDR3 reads CSVPASSYNEQFF.